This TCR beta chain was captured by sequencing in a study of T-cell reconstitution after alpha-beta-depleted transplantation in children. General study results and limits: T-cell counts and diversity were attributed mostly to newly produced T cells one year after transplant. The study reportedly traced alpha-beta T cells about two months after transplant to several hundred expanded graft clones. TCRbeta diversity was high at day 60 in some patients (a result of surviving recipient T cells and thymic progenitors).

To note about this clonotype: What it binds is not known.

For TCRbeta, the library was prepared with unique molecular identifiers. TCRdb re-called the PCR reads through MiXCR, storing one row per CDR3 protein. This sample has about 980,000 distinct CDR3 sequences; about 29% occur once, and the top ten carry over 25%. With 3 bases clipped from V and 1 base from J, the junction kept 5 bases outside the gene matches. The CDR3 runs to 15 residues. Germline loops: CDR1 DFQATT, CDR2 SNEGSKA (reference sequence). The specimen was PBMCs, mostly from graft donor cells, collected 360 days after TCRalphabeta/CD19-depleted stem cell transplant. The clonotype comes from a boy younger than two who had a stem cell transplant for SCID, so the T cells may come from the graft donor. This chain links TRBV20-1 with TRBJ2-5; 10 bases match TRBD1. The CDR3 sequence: CSASGQGGPQETQYF. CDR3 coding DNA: TGCAGTGCTAGCGGACAGGGGGGGCCCCAAGAGACCCAGTACTTC.